These T cell receptor beta chains were read from a single sample in a study of blood T cell repertoires in COVID-19. The protocol was immunoSEQ multiplex PCR, while the TCRdb copy is restricted to in-frame clones and leaves out a portion. The repertoire holds roughly 400,000 clones, with 70% to 90% as singletons. Sequenced sample: PBMCs or T cells enriched from blood (not recorded which). The receptors derive from a young woman who had been exposed to COVID-19. CDR3s include the opening cysteine and the closing phenylalanine or tryptophan. D genes are given only for firm matches. Rows give clone size only sometimes, using once, few, many, or a class for an expanded clone.

J gene | V gene | D gene | clone size | CDR3 protein | CDR3 DNA
TRBJ2-7 | TRBV4-1 | - | once | CASSQVSERQYF | TGCGCCAGCAGCCAAGTCTCAGAAAGGCAGTACTTC
TRBJ1-1 | TRBV5-1 | TRBD1 | once | CASSLADRGQTEAFF | TGCGCCAGCAGCTTGGCGGACAGGGGCCAGACTGAAGCTTTCTTT
TRBJ1-6 | TRBV15 | TRBD1 | - | CATSPRGDRGNSPLHF | TGTGCCACCAGCCCCCGCGGGGACAGGGGGAATTCACCCCTCCACTTT
TRBJ2-3 | TRBV28 | TRBD2 | - | CASSSAASGGGTDTQYF | TGTGCCAGCAGTTCGGCCGCTAGCGGGGGGGGCACAGATACGCAGTATTTT
TRBJ2-2 | TRBV28 | - | - | CASSLYRANTGELFF | TGTGCCAGCAGTTTATATCGGGCGAACACCGGGGAGCTGTTTTTT
TRBJ2-1 | TRBV7-6 | TRBD2 | - | CASSRSGGVVAEQFF | TGTGCCAGCAGCCGTAGCGGGGGGGTAGTAGCTGAGCAGTTCTTC
TRBJ2-6 | TRBV9 | TRBD2 | once | CASSVAGVNSGANVLTF | TGTGCCAGCAGCGTGGCGGGGGTGAACTCTGGGGCCAACGTCCTGACTTTC
TRBJ2-7 | TRBV5-1 | TRBD1 | once | CASSQDRDDEQYF | TGCGCCAGCAGCCAGGACAGGGACGACGAGCAGTACTTC
TRBJ1-1 | TRBV5-4 | - | - | CASSTRRQLNTEAFF | TGTGCCAGCAGCACCCGTCGACAGTTGAACACTGAAGCTTTCTTT
TRBJ1-5 | TRBV28 | - | - | CASSPTGTYSNQPQHF | TGTGCCAGCAGCCCCACAGGGACCTATAGCAATCAGCCCCAGCATTTT
TRBJ2-1 | TRBV19 | TRBD2 | - | CASSFSGLAGGQGPYNEQFF | TGTGCCAGTAGTTTCTCTGGACTAGCGGGAGGGCAAGGGCCCTACAATGAGCAGTTCTTC
TRBJ1-1 | TRBV10-3 | TRBD1 | - | CAITPGGGGTEAFF | TGTGCCATCACTCCAGGGGGCGGGGGCACTGAAGCTTTCTTT
TRBJ2-7 | TRBV10-1 | TRBD2 | - | CASTAGLAGGPYEQYF | TGCGCCAGCACCGCGGGACTAGCGGGAGGGCCGTACGAGCAGTACTTC
TRBJ2-7 | TRBV5-6 | - | - | CASSLGQSYEQYF | TGTGCCAGCAGCTTGGGGCAGTCCTACGAGCAGTACTTC
TRBJ2-2 | TRBV4-1 | TRBD2 | once | CASSRGGAVGELFF | TGCGCCAGCAGCCGCGGGGGGGCCGTCGGGGAGCTGTTTTTT
TRBJ2-1 | TRBV15 | TRBD2 | - | CATSGLAGVGEQFF | TGTGCCACGTCGGGACTAGCGGGGGTGGGTGAGCAGTTCTTC
TRBJ1-2 | TRBV19 | - | - | CASSMLGRNGYTF | TGTGCCAGTAGTATGTTGGGGAGAAATGGCTACACCTTC
TRBJ2-1 | TRBV9 | - | few | CASSVDRDSYNEQFF | TGTGCCAGCAGCGTAGACAGGGACTCCTACAATGAGCAGTTCTTC
TRBJ2-1 | TRBV11-2 | - | - | CASSLGYSFYNEQFF | TGTGCCAGCAGCTTAGGATACAGTTTCTACAATGAGCAGTTCTTC
TRBJ2-3 | TRBV18 | TRBD2 | - | CASSPTVGLAGVSTDTQYF | TGTGCCAGCTCACCGACCGTGGGGCTAGCGGGGGTAAGCACAGATACGCAGTATTTT
TRBJ1-2 | TRBV4-1 | - | - | CASSQRGAVYGYTF | TGCGCCAGCAGCCAACGGGGTGCGGTCTATGGCTACACCTTC
TRBJ1-3 | TRBV27 | - | - | CASSFGTGAGNTIYF | TGTGCCAGCAGTTTTGGGACGGGAGCTGGAAACACCATATATTTT
TRBJ2-7 | TRBV29-1 | TRBD2 | - | CSARTSSTYEQYF | TGCAGCGCTCGGACTAGCTCAACCTACGAGCAGTACTTC
TRBJ2-2 | TRBV5-1 | - | - | CASSLAGNTGELFF | TGCGCCAGCAGCTTGGCAGGGAACACCGGGGAGCTGTTTTTT
TRBJ1-5 | TRBV6-6 | - | - | CASSYYTSSNQPQHF | TGTGCCAGCAGTTACTACACCTCTAGCAATCAGCCCCAGCATTTT
TRBJ2-3 | TRBV19 | TRBD1 | - | CASSNRGSQDTQYF | TGTGCCAGTAGTAACAGGGGTTCACAAGATACGCAGTATTTT
TRBJ2-1 | TRBV7-9 | - | - | CASSTRDNQQFF | TGTGCCAGCAGTACCCGGGACAACCAACAGTTCTTC
TRBJ1-2 | TRBV19 | - | - | CASYSTRERGKLKYGYTF | TGTGCCAGTTATAGTACTCGAGAGAGGGGGAAGTTAAAGTATGGCTACACCTTC
TRBJ2-7 | TRBV30 | - | - | CATGQIYEQYF | TGTGCCACCGGACAGATCTACGAGCAGTACTTC
TRBJ2-1 | TRBV15 | - | - | CATSSGGSYNEQFF | TGTGCCACCAGCAGCGGGGGATCCTACAATGAGCAGTTCTTC
TRBJ1-2 | TRBV11-2 | - | few | CASSLDPRLRYGYTF | TGTGCCAGCAGCTTAGATCCGCGGCTGAGATATGGCTACACCTTC
TRBJ2-2 | TRBV27 | TRBD2 | - | CASSGTNTGELFF | TGTGCCTCCAGCGGGACGAACACCGGGGAGCTGTTTTTT
TRBJ2-2 | TRBV27 | - | - | CASSLSSGATGELFF | TGTGCCAGCAGTTTATCTAGTGGGGCAACCGGGGAGCTGTTTTTT
TRBJ2-7 | TRBV6-5 | TRBD1 | - | CASRTGYGTYEQYF | TGTGCCAGCAGGACAGGGTACGGGACCTACGAGCAGTACTTC
TRBJ1-5 | TRBV5-6 | TRBD1 | - | CASSFGGQGTHQPQHF | TGTGCCAGCAGCTTTGGGGGACAGGGTACCCATCAGCCCCAGCATTTT
TRBJ2-7 | TRBV5-4 | TRBD1 | once | CASSSIQGPFWEQYF | TGTGCCAGCAGCTCAATACAGGGGCCGTTTTGGGAGCAGTACTTC
TRBJ2-5 | TRBV7-9 | - | - | CASSLYGVETQYF | TGTGCCAGCAGCTTATACGGGGTGGAGACCCAGTACTTC
TRBJ1-3 | TRBV25-1 | - | - | CASSPRASGNTIYF | TGTGCCAGCAGTCCTAGAGCCTCTGGAAACACCATATATTTT
TRBJ2-1 | TRBV11-2 | - | - | CASSLGSNNEQFF | TGTGCCAGCAGCTTAGGTTCCAACAATGAGCAGTTCTTC
TRBJ2-5 | TRBV5-4 | TRBD2 | - | CASSLGGLAGGGETQYF | TGTGCCAGCAGCTTGGGAGGACTAGCGGGTGGTGGGGAGACCCAGTACTTC
TRBJ2-1 | TRBV13 | TRBD2 | - | CASSLGYAGADNEQFF | TGTGCCAGCAGCTTAGGTTATGCGGGAGCGGACAATGAGCAGTTCTTC
TRBJ1-6 | TRBV5-1 | TRBD1 | - | CASRLQEGASPLHF | TGCGCCAGCAGACTACAAGAGGGGGCCTCTCCCCTCCACTTT
TRBJ2-7 | TRBV18 | TRBD1 | - | CASSPGQGNYEQYF | TGTGCCAGCTCACCGGGACAGGGTAACTACGAGCAGTACTTC
TRBJ1-1 | TRBV15 | - | - | CATSRAGSEAFF | TGTGCCACCAGCAGGGCCGGGAGTGAAGCTTTCTTT
TRBJ2-1 | TRBV4-1 | - | - | CASSLGQGHNEQFF | TGCGCCAGCAGCCTAGGTCAGGGGCACAATGAGCAGTTCTTC
TRBJ2-5 | TRBV11-2 | TRBD2 | - | CASSISPGGVQETQYF | TGTGCCAGCAGCATCAGCCCCGGGGGGGTCCAAGAGACCCAGTACTTC
TRBJ2-7 | TRBV11-2 | TRBD2 | - | CASSLVSSGDRYEQYF | TGTGCCAGCAGCTTAGTCTCTAGCGGGGATCGGTACGAGCAGTACTTC
TRBJ2-7 | TRBV28 | TRBD1 | - | CASSLNPGQGSYEQYF | TGTGCCAGCAGTTTAAATCCCGGACAGGGCTCCTACGAGCAGTACTTC
TRBJ1-2 | TRBV19 | TRBD1 | - | CASSTPAHRGSGYTF | TGTGCCAGTAGTACCCCAGCCCACAGGGGTAGTGGCTACACCTTC
TRBJ2-7 | TRBV9 | TRBD2 | - | CASSAGLAGGGYEQYF | TGTGCCAGCAGCGCCGGACTAGCGGGAGGGGGCTACGAGCAGTACTTC
TRBJ1-2 | TRBV2 | - | - | CATLQGPYGYTF | TGTGCCACCTTACAGGGCCCATATGGCTACACCTTC
TRBJ2-1 | TRBV5-5 | TRBD2 | once | CASRPGLAEFNEQFF | TGTGCCAGCAGACCCGGACTAGCAGAGTTCAATGAGCAGTTCTTC
TRBJ1-5 | TRBV6-2/TRBV6-3 | - | - | CASSYPHFSNQPQHF | TGTGCCAGCAGTTACCCCCACTTTAGCAATCAGCCCCAGCATTTT
TRBJ1-2 | TRBV5-8 | - | - | CASSLEGTLYTF | TGTGCCAGCAGCTTGGAAGGGACTCTCTACACCTTC